Listed below are T cell receptor beta chains from one sample, sequenced in a study of cytomegalovirus exposure and HLA in healthy donors. The table came from immunoSEQ multiplex PCR; TCRdb's copy has only in-frame clones and leaves some out. The repertoire consists of under 90,000 clones, with 75% to 90% occurring once and the leading ten covering about 2.3%. The sequencing sample was made of PBMCs. The source of these receptors is a man aged 18 to 30 in good health and CMV-seronegative. Each CDR3 is given with its conserved first and last residue.

CDR3 length	V gene	J gene	CDR3 protein
13	TRBV19	TRBJ2-7	CASSIRETYEQYF
15	TRBV4-1	TRBJ1-4	CASSLLGVKGEKLFF
14	TRBV6-1	TRBJ2-7	CASSGQGGLREQYF
13	TRBV6-5	TRBJ1-2	CASSQNRGHGYTF
15	TRBV29-1	TRBJ1-4	CSVEERGQNNEKLFF
15	TRBV5-6	TRBJ2-2	CASNIAGANTGELFF
18	TRBV5-6	TRBJ2-1	CASSLRGLAGALSVVQFF
14	TRBV5-4	TRBJ1-2	CASSSGQGVYGYTF
16	TRBV19	TRBJ2-7	CASSRTPDRAPHEQYF
15	TRBV5-4	TRBJ2-3	CASSLVGGPTDTQYF
17	TRBV28	TRBJ2-7	CASSFDSSGRSRDEQYF
13	TRBV5-4	TRBJ2-2	CASSLAGTGELFF
16	TRBV7-2	TRBJ2-1	CASSLGLSGGSGEQFF
19	TRBV5-1	TRBJ2-5	CASSLALSPRGALQETQYF
14	TRBV5-4	TRBJ2-2	CASSGQVSTGELFF
18	TRBV5-1	TRBJ2-4	CASSSLSRDRGRENIQYF
16	TRBV30	TRBJ2-3	CAWSAQDRSRGDTQYF